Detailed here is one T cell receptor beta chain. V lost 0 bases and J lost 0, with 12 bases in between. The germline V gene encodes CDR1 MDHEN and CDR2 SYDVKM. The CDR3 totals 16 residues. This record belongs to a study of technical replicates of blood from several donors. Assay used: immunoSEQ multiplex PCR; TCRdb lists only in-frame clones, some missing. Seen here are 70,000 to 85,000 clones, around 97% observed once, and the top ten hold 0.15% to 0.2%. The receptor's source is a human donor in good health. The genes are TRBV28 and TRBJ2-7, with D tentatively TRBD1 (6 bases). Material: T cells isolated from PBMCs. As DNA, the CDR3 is TGTGCCAGCAGTTTATGGAGGACAGCTAGCTCCTACGAGCAGTACTTC. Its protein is CASSLWRTASSYEQYF.